This TCR beta chain was identified in a study of metastatic and nonmetastatic thyroid tumors. With MiXCR, TCRdb called clones anew from the PCR reads. The sample yields 21,000 or so clones, roughly a sixth seen once. Germline loops: CDR1 LNHNV, CDR2 YYDKDF (reference sequence). The junction had 10 bases not matched to a gene; V was cut back by 3 bases and J by 2 bases. The CDR3 is 17 amino acids. Treatment of any kind had been given to no patient before thyroid surgery. The chain links TRBV15 to TRBJ2-7; 10 nucleotides agree with TRBD2. Sequenced material: blood. The receptor was isolated from a female donor with papillary thyroid cancer or a benign thyroid nodule (not recorded which). Some clones in this sample may be carry-over from other donors' samples. CDR3: CATSRATSGTPPYEQYF. In DNA form, the CDR3 reads TGTGCCACCAGCAGGGCAACTAGCGGGACCCCCCCCTACGAGCAGTACTTC.